This TCR beta chain was sequenced during a study of T-cell memory formation after mild COVID-19. Notes on the study in general: SARS-CoV-2 specificity of second-wave clones peaking day 37 was unconfirmed.

The CDR3 totals 17 residues. Germline CDR1 reads SGDLS; CDR2 reads YYNGEE. Trimming pared 3 bases from V and 3 bases from J, leaving 19 bases between. Each CDR3 protein gets one entry after TCRdb re-called the 5' RACE reads with MiXCR. The sample lists tens of thousands of distinct CDR3 sequences; over 15% were seen once. Points on this clonotype: Antigen unknown.

This receptor was obtained from an adult woman who had mild COVID-19 (a few samples of this study predate the infection). Cell type and time point are not known. The sequenced sample was PBMCs or a T cell subset sorted from them (not recorded which). The rearrangement links TRBV9 to TRBJ2-4, with D possibly matching TRBD1 (6 bases). The DNA of the CDR3 is TGTGCCAGCAGCGGTAGCCAAGACAGGCTTGACAAAAACATTCAGTACTTC. It is translated as CASSGSQDRLDKNIQYF. Together with reference TRBV9 and TRBJ2-4, the CDR3 gives the full variable domain: DSGVTQTPKHLITATGQRVTLRCSPRSGDLSVYWYQQSLDQGLQFLIQYYNGEERAKGNILERFSAQQFPDLHSELNLSSLELGDSALYFCASSGSQDRLDKNIQYFGAGTRLSVL.